A single T cell receptor (beta chain) is shown here with its context. The sample comes from a study of blood T cell repertoires in COVID-19. The CDR3 runs 15 residues. From germline, CDR1 is LGHNA and CDR2 YSLEER. V lost 0 bases, J lost 8 bases, and 11 bases lay in between. In the original workflow: It was from reference gene primer amplification that nucleated cell counts were estimated. Some clones are missing from TCRdb's copy, which holds only in-frame ones; the method was immunoSEQ multiplex PCR. Clonal size and the V and J genes are those of that table, whereas D and trimming came from the DNA. The sample consists of 250,000 to 300,000 clones, approximately 91% of them appearing once. Clinical history as reported by participants underpinned cohort assignment.

This clonotype originated in a woman aged 40 to 49 with acute COVID-19. The sequencing sample was made of PBMCs or T cells enriched from blood (not recorded which). This chain links TRBV4-3 with TRBJ1-6; D is unclear. DNA for the CDR3: TGCGCCAGCAGCCAAGATGGGCAGGTCCATTCACCCCTCCACTTT. Encoded protein: CASSQDGQVHSPLHF.